These 26 T cell receptor beta chains were all obtained from the same sample, sequenced in a study of cytomegalovirus exposure and HLA in healthy donors. 13 Jbeta primers and 60 Vbeta primers were used for the PCR. Repertoires were generated with immunoSEQ multiplex PCR, while TCRdb's copy carries only in-frame clones and drops some. The sample has fewer than 200,000 clones; around 75% are singletons. The sequenced sample was PBMCs. The receptors were sampled from a woman between 25 and 40 years old in good health and CMV-seronegative.

This chain links TRBV6-5 with TRBJ2-7; D remains unclear. The V end lost 2 bases, the J end lost 2 bases, and 13 bases lay between the germline ends. CDR1 and CDR2 (germline): MNHEY, SVGAGI. CDR3 size: 15 residues. The CDR3 loop reads CASSYAAIPTYEQYF. Here the CDR3 DNA reads TGTGCCAGCAGTTACGCCGCGATTCCAACCTACGAGCAGTACTTC.

Concerning this clone: One end of the junction does not line up with germline, which may come from a read error. The V gene is TRBV19, the J gene TRBJ1-5, with D unresolved. The CDR3 covers 15 residues. Germline assignment: CDR1 LNHDA and CDR2 SQIVND (reference sequence). CDR3 nucleotide sequence: TGTTCCAGTAATAAAGGGAGGGCGAGCAATCAGCCCCAGCATTTT. This codes for CSSNKGRASNQPQHF.

The V and J genes are TRBV4-1 and TRBJ2-1; D remains unclear. CDR3 size: 18 residues. With 0 bases removed from V and 11 bases from J, the gap between germline ends came to 26 bases. Germline V gives CDR1 MGHRA, CDR2 YSYEKL. CDR3 nucleotide sequence: TGCGCCAGCAGCCAAGAACTCGCGTGGCTTGTATTGACTTATAAGCAGTTCTTC. This sequence encodes CASSQELAWLVLTYKQFF.

The rearrangement uses TRBV6-1 and TRBJ2-1; TRBD2 is a possible D gene (5 bases). V was shortened by 4 bases and J by 5 bases, with 18 bases between the two germline ends. Germline CDR1 and CDR2: MNHNS and SASEGT. The length of the CDR3 is 16 residues. This CDR3 reads CASSVWIGRENNEQFF. In DNA form, the CDR3 reads TGTGCCAGCAGTGTTTGGATCGGACGGGAAAACAATGAGCAGTTCTTC.

The chain has TRBV6-6 and TRBJ1-1; perhaps TRBD1 as D (6 bases). CDR1 MNHNY and CDR2 SVGAGI come from the germline V gene (reference sequence). The V gene lost 5 bases and the J gene lost 5 bases, with 15 bases spanning the gap. The length of the CDR3 is 14 residues. The CDR3 is CASSTIGGRTEAFF. The DNA of the CDR3 is TGTGCCAGCAGTACGATCGGGGGGCGTACTGAAGCTTTCTTT.

The chain links TRBV7-3 to TRBJ1-1; D is unclear. Germline CDR1 SGHTA, CDR2 FQGTGA. Trimming took off 5 bases at V and 1 base at J, with 14 bases between the two ends. The CDR3 totals 15 residues. The CDR3 DNA reads TGTGCCAGCAGCCCCGCGCCCGGGAGGAACACTGAAGCTTTCTTT. Amino acid sequence: CASSPAPGRNTEAFF.

V and J are TRBV7-9 and TRBJ1-2, with a possible D match to TRBD1 (5 bases). This CDR3 has 17 residues. Looked up from germline, CDR1 is SEHNR and CDR2 is FQNEAQ (reference sequence). Trimming took 5 bases from V and 2 from J, leaving 21 bases between them. The CDR3 sequence is CASSPIIGTPQNYGYTF. In DNA form, the CDR3 reads TGTGCCAGCAGCCCTATAATTGGGACTCCGCAAAACTATGGCTACACCTTC.

Details on this clone: Other DNA sequences in this sample translate to the same CDR3. This chain uses TRBV18 with TRBJ1-6; 11 nucleotides agree with TRBD1. Germline lookup yields CDR1 KGHSH and CDR2 LQKENI. The CDR3 consists of 16 residues. With 2 bases clipped from V and 6 bases from J, the junction kept 3 bases outside the gene matches. As DNA, the CDR3 is TGTGCCAGCTCACCATTCGGGACAGGGGGTAATTCACCCCTCCACTTT. Translating it yields CASSPFGTGGNSPLHF.

The chain couples TRBV5-4 to TRBJ2-1; 9 nucleotides agree with TRBD1. V was pared by 2 bases and J by 0 bases, with 15 bases of the junction left unmatched. This CDR3 spans 20 amino acids. Germline V CDR1 and CDR2: SGHNT, YYREEE (reference sequence). The CDR3 spells CASSFRTGATQWGSYNEQFF. The CDR3 region has the DNA TGTGCCAGCAGCTTCAGGACAGGGGCTACACAGTGGGGCTCCTACAATGAGCAGTTCTTC. Complete variable domain (other parts from reference TRBV5-4 and TRBJ2-1): ETGVTQSPTHLIKTRGQQVTLRCSSQSGHNTVSWYQQALGQGPQFIFQYYREEENGRGNFPPRFSGLQFPNYSSELNVNALELDDSALYLCASSFRTGATQWGSYNEQFFGPGTRLTVL.

The V call is TRBV4-2, the J call TRBJ1-1; TRBD1 matches 10 bases. Trimming at V came to 1 base and at J to 4 bases, leaving 6 bases not matched to a gene. This CDR3 is 16 amino acids long. The germline V gene has CDR1 LGHNA and CDR2 YNFKEQ. CDR3 in DNA: TGTGCCAGCAGCCAAGTTGGGACAGGGGCGACCACTGAAGCTTTCTTT. Translating gives CASSQVGTGATTEAFF.

This chain connects TRBV25-1 to TRBJ1-1, with TRBD1 identical over 10 bases. The CDR3 length is 13 residues. CDR1 is MGHDK and CDR2 is SYGVNS in the germline V gene. Trimming at V came to 4 bases and at J to 4 bases, leaving 0 bases not matched to a gene. This CDR3 reads CASSGDRGTEAFF. As DNA, the CDR3 is TGTGCCAGCAGTGGGGACAGGGGCACTGAAGCTTTCTTT.

This clone was detected once. The V gene is TRBV5-1, the J gene TRBJ2-5, with 14 bases fitting TRBD2. V dropped 2 bases and J dropped 2; count of bases not matched to a gene: 5. This CDR3 region has 17 residues. Germline V CDR1 and CDR2: SGHRS, YFSETQ. The CDR3 nucleotides are TGCGCCAGCAGCTTATCCGGGACTAGCGGGGGACAAGAGACCCAGTACTTC. Encoded protein: CASSLSGTSGGQETQYF.

The rearrangement links TRBV7-8 to TRBJ2-3; 9 nucleotides agree with TRBD1. From germline, CDR1 is SGHVS and CDR2 FQNEAQ. After removal of 4 bases from V and 0 bases from J, the junction contained 14 bases not matched to a gene. This CDR3 has 19 amino acids. The CDR3 here is CASSSRGTGLLSSTDTQYF. CDR3 DNA sequence: TGTGCCAGCAGCTCCCGAGGGACAGGGCTCCTTTCGAGCACAGATACGCAGTATTTT.

V is TRBV5-5 and J is TRBJ2-2; 7 positions agree with TRBD2. Trimming cost V 3 bases and J 3 bases; bases outside gene matches: 5. From germline, CDR1 is SGHKS and CDR2 YYEKEE (reference sequence). This CDR3 contains 15 residues. The DNA for the CDR3 is TGTGCCAGCAGCTCGGGAGGTTTAGACACCGGGGAGCTGTTTTTT. It translates to CASSSGGLDTGELFF.

The chain links TRBV7-3 to TRBJ2-1, with D possibly TRBD2 on 6 matching bases. Deletions cut 4 bases from V and 1 base from J, with 11 bases between. Germline V gives CDR1 SGHTA, CDR2 FQGTGA. The CDR3 loop spans 15 amino acids. The CDR3 DNA follows: TGTGCCAGCAGCTCAAGGAGGGCGTCCTACAATGAGCAGTTCTTC. Protein: CASSSRRASYNEQFF.

V usage is TRBV12-5 and J usage is TRBJ1-2; TRBD1 might be the D (5 bases). Germline V gene lookup returns CDR1 LGHNT and CDR2 FRNRAP. This CDR3 contains 15 residues. Trimming removed 0 bases from V and 6 bases from J, with 14 bases in between. The CDR3, as DNA: TGTGCTAGTGGTTTGGTACCCTGGGGCCAGGATGGCTACACCTTC. Translation gives CASGLVPWGQDGYTF.

This clone was observed a few times. The CDR3 is CASSIEDRGGTEAFF. The CDR3 region has the DNA TGTGCCAGTAGTATAGAGGACAGGGGGGGGACTGAAGCTTTCTTT. The chain is built from TRBV19 and TRBJ1-1, with 10 nucleotides matching TRBD1. The CDR3 runs to 15 residues. Germline V gene data show CDR1 as LNHDA and CDR2 as SQIVND (reference sequence). V was pared by 0 bases and J by 5 bases, with 3 bases of the junction left unmatched.

This clone was picked up a small number of times. The J gene is TRBJ2-1, the V gene TRBV18, with 16 bases lining up with TRBD2. With 3 bases clipped from V and 4 bases from J, the junction kept 12 bases outside the gene matches. The CDR3 runs to 20 residues. Per the germline V gene, CDR1 is KGHSH and CDR2 is LQKENI. The DNA for the CDR3 is TGTGCCAGCTCACCGGGACTAGCGGGGGGGCCTTCCCCTAGGTACAATGAGCAGTTCTTC. It translates to CASSPGLAGGPSPRYNEQFF.

The chain has TRBV18 and TRBJ2-7, with 7 positions matching TRBD1. CDR3 size: 14 residues. Germline values: CDR1 KGHSH, CDR2 LQKENI. With V trimmed by 1 base and J by 3 bases, 3 bases remained unmatched. The CDR3 DNA reads TGTGCCAGCTCACCACGGGACAGCAACTACGAGCAGTACTTC. This translates into CASSPRDSNYEQYF.

Only a few counts were recorded for this clone. The V and J genes are TRBV6-5 and TRBJ1-5, with TRBD1 matching 7 bases. Germline-derived CDR1 and CDR2 are MNHEY and SVGAGI. This CDR3 region has 13 residues. The J segment lost 5 bases and the V segment lost 6 bases, leaving 4 bases of the junction unmatched. As DNA, the CDR3 is TGTGCCAGCAGACCGGGACAGCATCAGCCCCAGCATTTT. The encoded protein is CASRPGQHQPQHF.

V and J are TRBV4-1 and TRBJ2-3, with D perhaps TRBD2 (5 bases). The V gene's germline CDR1 is MGHRA and CDR2 YSYEKL. This CDR3 is 18 amino acids long. Trimming cost V 3 bases and J 0 bases, with 19 bases left between them. The CDR3: CASSHQSGLFPSTDTQYF. CDR3 bases: TGCGCCAGCAGCCATCAATCCGGACTTTTTCCAAGCACAGATACGCAGTATTTT.

Only one count was recorded for this clone. This chain joins TRBV19 and TRBJ2-5; 9 nucleotides agree with TRBD1. The end of the DNA fits TRBJ2-7 better, so the J call may be wrong. Per germline, CDR1 LNHDA and CDR2 SQIVND (reference sequence). The CDR3 is made up of 14 amino acids. The CDR3 reads CASSIGTGAYEQYF. CDR3 coding DNA: TGTGCCAGTAGTATAGGGACAGGGGCCTACGAGCAGTACTTC.

The CDR3 is CASSPLLAGSYNEQFF. As DNA, the CDR3 is TGTGCCAGCAGCCCCCTACTAGCGGGCTCCTACAATGAGCAGTTCTTC. V is TRBV7-3 and J is TRBJ2-1; 9 bases fit TRBD2. The CDR3 loop spans 16 amino acids. The V and J ends lost 5 bases and 0 bases, in that order; junction bases with no gene match: 5. Looked up from germline, CDR1 is SGHTA and CDR2 is FQGTGA.

The chain uses TRBV6-1 and TRBJ1-2; TRBD1 matches at 7 bases. This CDR3 spans 12 amino acids. V dropped 7 bases and J dropped 5; count of bases not matched to a gene: 4. Germline-derived CDR1 and CDR2 are MNHNS and SASEGT. The CDR3 DNA reads TGTGCCAGCACTGACAGGGTGTATGGCTACACCTTC. Translated: CASTDRVYGYTF.

The V gene is TRBV9, the J gene TRBJ1-1; perhaps TRBD1 as D (6 bases). This CDR3 is 17 amino acids long. Deletions cut 0 bases from V and 4 bases from J, with 19 bases between. The germline CDR1 and CDR2 sequences are SGDLS and YYNGEE. The CDR3 coding sequence is TGTGCCAGCAGCGTAGGTCAAGGTGCAGGGGCGGCCACTGAAGCTTTCTTT. Amino acid sequence: CASSVGQGAGAATEAFF.

This sequence joins TRBV7-3 and TRBJ2-7; D perhaps matches TRBD2 (5 bases). Trimming removed 1 base from V and 3 bases from J, with 19 bases in between. The CDR3 contains 17 residues. Germline V gene data show CDR1 as SGHTA and CDR2 as FQGTGA. In DNA form, the CDR3 reads TGTGCCAGCAGCTTAAACCCGGGGTGGGCGGATGGCTACGAGCAGTACTTC. Its protein product is CASSLNPGWADGYEQYF.